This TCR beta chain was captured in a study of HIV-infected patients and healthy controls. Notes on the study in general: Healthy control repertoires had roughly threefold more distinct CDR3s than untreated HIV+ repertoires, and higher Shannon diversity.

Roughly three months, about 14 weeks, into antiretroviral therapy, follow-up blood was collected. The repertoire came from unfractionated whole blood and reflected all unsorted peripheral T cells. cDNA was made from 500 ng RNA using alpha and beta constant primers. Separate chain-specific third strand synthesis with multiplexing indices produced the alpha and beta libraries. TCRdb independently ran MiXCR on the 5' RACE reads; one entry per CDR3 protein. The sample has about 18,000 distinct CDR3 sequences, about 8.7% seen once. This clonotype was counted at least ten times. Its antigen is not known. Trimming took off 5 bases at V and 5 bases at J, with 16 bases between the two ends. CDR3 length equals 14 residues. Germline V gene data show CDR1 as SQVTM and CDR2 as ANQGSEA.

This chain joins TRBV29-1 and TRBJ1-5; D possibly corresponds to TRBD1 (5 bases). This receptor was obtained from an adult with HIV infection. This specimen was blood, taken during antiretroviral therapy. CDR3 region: CSVPAGNPDQPQHF. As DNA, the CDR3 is TGCAGCGTTCCCGCAGGGAATCCGGATCAGCCCCAGCATTTT.